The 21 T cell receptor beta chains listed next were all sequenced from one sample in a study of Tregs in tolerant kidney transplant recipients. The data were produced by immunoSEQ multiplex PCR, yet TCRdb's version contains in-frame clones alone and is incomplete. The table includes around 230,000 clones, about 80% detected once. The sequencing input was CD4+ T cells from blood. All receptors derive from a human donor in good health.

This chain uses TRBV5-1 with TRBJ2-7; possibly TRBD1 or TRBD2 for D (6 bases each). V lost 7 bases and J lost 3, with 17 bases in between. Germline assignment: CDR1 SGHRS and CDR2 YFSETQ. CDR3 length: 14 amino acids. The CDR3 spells CASSQGGFVYEQYF. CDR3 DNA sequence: TGCGCCAGCTCCCAAGGGGGGTTCGTCTACGAGCAGTACTTC.

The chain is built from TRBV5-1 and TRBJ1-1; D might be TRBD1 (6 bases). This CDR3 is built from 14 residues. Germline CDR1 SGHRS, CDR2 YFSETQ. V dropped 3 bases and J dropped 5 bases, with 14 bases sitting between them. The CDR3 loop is CASSWRGGGTEAFF. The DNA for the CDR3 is TGCGCCAGCAGCTGGAGAGGAGGGGGAACTGAAGCTTTCTTT.

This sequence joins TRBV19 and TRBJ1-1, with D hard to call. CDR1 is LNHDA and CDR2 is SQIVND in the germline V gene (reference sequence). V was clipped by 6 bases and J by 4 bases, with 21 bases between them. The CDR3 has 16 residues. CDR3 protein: CASSKRGPARSTEAFF. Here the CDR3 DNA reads TGTGCCAGTAGCAAAAGAGGGCCCGCTCGTAGCACTGAAGCTTTCTTT.

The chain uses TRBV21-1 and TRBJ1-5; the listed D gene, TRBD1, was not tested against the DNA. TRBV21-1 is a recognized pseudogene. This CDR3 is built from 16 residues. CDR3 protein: CASITPRGAGIEPQHF. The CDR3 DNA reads TGTGCCAGCATCACACCCAGGGGCGCCGGGATTGAGCCCCAGCATTTT.

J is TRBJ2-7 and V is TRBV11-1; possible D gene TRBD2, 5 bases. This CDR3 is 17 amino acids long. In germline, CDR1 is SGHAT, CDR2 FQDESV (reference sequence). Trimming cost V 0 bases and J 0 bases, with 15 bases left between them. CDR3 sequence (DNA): TGTGCCAGCAGCTTAGCGGAGTTCGGGGTGAGCTCCTACGAGCAGTACTTC. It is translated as CASSLAEFGVSSYEQYF.

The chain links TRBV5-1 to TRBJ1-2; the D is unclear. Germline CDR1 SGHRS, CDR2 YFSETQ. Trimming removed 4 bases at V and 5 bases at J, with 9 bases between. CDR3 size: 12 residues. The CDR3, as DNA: TGCGCCAGCAGCCCGTTGGGGTATGGCTACACCTTC. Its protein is CASSPLGYGYTF.

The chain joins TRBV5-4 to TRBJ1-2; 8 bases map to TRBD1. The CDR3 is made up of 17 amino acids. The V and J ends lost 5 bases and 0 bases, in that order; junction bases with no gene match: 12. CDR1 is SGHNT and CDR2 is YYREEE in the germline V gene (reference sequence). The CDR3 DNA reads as TGTGCCAGCAGGGCAGGGGGCGCCATGACTGCTAACTATGGCTACACCTTC. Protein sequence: CASRAGGAMTANYGYTF.

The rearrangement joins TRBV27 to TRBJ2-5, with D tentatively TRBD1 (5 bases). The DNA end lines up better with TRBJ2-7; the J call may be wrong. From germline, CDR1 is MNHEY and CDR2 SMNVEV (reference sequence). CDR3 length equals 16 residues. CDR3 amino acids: CASSRKGPLFSNEQYF. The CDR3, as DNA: TGTGCCAGCAGTAGGAAGGGGCCCCTCTTCTCGAACGAGCAGTACTTC.

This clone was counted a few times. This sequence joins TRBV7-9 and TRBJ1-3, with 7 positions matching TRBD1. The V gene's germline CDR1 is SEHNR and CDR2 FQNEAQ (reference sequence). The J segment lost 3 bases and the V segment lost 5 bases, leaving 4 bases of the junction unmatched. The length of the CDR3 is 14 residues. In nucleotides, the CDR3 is TGTGCCAGCAGCCTTACAGGGGATGGAAACACCATATATTTT. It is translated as CASSLTGDGNTIYF. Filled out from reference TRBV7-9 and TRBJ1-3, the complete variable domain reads DTGVSQNPRHKITKRGQNVTFRCDPISEHNRLYWYRQTLGQGPEFLTYFQNEAQLEKSRLLSDRFSAERPKGSFSTLEIQRTEQGDSAMYLCASSLTGDGNTIYFGEGSWLTVV.

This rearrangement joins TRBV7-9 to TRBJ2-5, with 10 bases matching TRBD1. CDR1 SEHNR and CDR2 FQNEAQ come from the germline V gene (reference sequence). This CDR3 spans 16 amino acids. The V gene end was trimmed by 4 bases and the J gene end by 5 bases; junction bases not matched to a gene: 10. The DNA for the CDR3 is TGTGCCAGCAGCTCCAAAGGGACAGGGGCAACTGAGACCCAGTACTTC. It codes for CASSSKGTGATETQYF.

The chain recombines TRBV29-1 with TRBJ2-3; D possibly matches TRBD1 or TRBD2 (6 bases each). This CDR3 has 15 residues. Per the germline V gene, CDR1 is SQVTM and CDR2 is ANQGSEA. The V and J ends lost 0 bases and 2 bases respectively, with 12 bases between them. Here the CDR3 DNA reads TGCAGCGTTGAAGATAAGGGGGGACCCACAGATACGCAGTATTTT. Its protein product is CSVEDKGGPTDTQYF.

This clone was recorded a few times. The CDR3 loop reads CASTQTTGEAFF. In DNA form, the CDR3 reads TGTGCCAGCACCCAAACTACAGGGGAGGCGTTCTTC. The V and J genes are TRBV6-5 and TRBJ2-1; a weak D match, TRBD1 (7 bases). The CDR3 is made up of 12 amino acids. Germline V CDR1 and CDR2: MNHEY, SVGAGI. V lost 7 bases and J 15 bases, leaving 19 bases between the germline ends.

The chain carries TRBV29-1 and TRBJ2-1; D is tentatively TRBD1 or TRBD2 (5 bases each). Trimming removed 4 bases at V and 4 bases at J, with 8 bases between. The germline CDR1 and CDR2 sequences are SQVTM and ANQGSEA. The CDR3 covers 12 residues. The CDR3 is CSVGGAYNEQFF. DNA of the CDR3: TGCAGCGTTGGAGGGGCGTACAATGAGCAGTTCTTC.

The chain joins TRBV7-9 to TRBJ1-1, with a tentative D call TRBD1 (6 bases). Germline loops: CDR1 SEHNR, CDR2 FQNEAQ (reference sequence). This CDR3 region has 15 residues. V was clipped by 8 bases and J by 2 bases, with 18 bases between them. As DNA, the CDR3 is TGTGCCAGCCACTTACCAGGGGCCTTCAACACTGAAGCTTTCTTT. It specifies CASHLPGAFNTEAFF.

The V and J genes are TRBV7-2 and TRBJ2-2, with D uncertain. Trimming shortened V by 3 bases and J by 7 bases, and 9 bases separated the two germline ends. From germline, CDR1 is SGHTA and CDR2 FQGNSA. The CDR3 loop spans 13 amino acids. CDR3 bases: TGTGCCAGCAGCTTGTTTTCGGGCGGGGAGCTGTTTTTT. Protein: CASSLFSGGELFF. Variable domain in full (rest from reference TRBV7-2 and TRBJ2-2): GAGVSQSPSNKVTEKGKDVELRCDPISGHTALYWYRQSLGQGLEFLIYFQGNSAPDKSGLPSDRFSAERTGGSVSTLTIQRTQQEDSAVYLCASSLFSGGELFFGEGSRLTVL.

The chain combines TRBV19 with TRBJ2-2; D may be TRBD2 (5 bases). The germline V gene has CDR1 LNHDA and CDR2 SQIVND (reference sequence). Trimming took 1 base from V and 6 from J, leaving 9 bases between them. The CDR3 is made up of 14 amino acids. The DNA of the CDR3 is TGTGCCAGTAGTATAGTAGAGGGCCCCGGGGAGCTGTTTTTT. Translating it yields CASSIVEGPGELFF.

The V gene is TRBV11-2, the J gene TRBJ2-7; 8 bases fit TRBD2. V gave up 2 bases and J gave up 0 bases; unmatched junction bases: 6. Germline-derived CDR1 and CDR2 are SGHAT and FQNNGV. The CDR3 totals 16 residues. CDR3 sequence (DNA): TGTGCCAGCAGCTTAAATAGCGGGGAGAGCTCCTACGAGCAGTACTTC. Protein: CASSLNSGESSYEQYF.

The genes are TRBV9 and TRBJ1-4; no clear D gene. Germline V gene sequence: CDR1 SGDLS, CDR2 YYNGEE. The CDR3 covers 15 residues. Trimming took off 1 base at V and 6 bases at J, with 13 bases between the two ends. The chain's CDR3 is CASSVWVGVDEKLFF. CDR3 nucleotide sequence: TGTGCCAGCAGCGTATGGGTCGGAGTGGATGAAAAACTGTTTTTT.

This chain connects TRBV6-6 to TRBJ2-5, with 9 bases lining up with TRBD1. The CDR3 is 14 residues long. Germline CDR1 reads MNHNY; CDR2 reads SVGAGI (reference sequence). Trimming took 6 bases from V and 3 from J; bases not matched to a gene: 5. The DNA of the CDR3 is TGTGCCAGCAGGAAACAGGGGGCGAAAGAGACCCAGTACTTC. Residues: CASRKQGAKETQYF.

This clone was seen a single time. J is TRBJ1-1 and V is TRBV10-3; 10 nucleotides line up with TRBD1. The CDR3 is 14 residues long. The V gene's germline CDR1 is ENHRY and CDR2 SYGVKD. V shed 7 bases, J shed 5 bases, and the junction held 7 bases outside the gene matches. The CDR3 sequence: CAIKLGQGTTEAFF. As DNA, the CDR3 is TGTGCCATCAAACTGGGACAGGGGACGACTGAAGCTTTCTTT.

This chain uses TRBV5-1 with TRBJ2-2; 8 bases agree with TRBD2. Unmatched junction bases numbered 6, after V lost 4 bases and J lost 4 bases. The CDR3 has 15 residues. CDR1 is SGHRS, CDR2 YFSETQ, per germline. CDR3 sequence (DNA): TGCGCCAGCAGCCAAAGCGGGAGAAGCACCGGGGAGCTGTTTTTT. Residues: CASSQSGRSTGELFF. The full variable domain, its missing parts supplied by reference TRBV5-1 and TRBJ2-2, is KAGVTQTPRYLIKTRGQQVTLSCSPISGHRSVSWYQQTPGQGLQFLFEYFSETQRNKGNFPGRFSGRQFSNSRSEMNVSTLELGDSALYLCASSQSGRSTGELFFGEGSRLTVL.